This T cell receptor beta chain was captured by sequencing in a study of vaccination and CD4 T cells after COVID-19. The CDR3 is made up of 16 amino acids. Germline V CDR1 and CDR2: ENHRY, SYGVKD. Germline trimming cut 5 bases from V and 5 bases from J; bases unmatched to any gene: 12. Regarding treatment: roughly 10-day PBMC culture with coronavirus spike peptide pools or control peptides (ViraFEST assay). This clonotype has only a few counts. What it binds is unknown. An Oncomine TCR Beta short-read assay was used to sequence the DNA from cultured CD4+ T cells. TCRdb itself ran the PCR reads through MiXCR, one entry per CDR3 protein. The sample lists roughly 20,000 distinct CDR3 sequences, just under 45% occurring once.

This TCR was sampled from a human donor who had recovered from COVID-19. This sample comprised CD4+ T cells from blood, cultured in vitro, obtained after SARS-CoV-2 vaccination. V usage is TRBV10-3 and J usage is TRBJ1-2; 9 bases map to TRBD1. The CDR3 reads CAISIGGQGIGYGYTF. The CDR3 region has the DNA TGTGCCATCAGTATCGGCGGACAGGGGATAGGATATGGCTACACCTTC.